Listed here are 26 T cell receptor beta chains from one sample, sequenced in a study of CD8 T cells in ankylosing spondylitis. The study, taken as a whole, reports: Several highly homologous variants formed a TCR beta motif that appeared characteristic of ankylosing spondylitis blood.

A single record per CDR3 protein comes from TCRdb applying MiXCR to the 5' RACE reads. The repertoire holds about 500,000 distinct CDR3 sequences, over 9.5% seen once, with over 6.5% in the top ten. Their specific antigens are unknown. The material sequenced was blood, either unsorted or a sorted T cell fraction (not recorded which). These receptors all come from a male donor with ankylosing spondylitis.

In regard to this clonotype: A read error may explain this, as a much larger clone is one base away. The rearrangement joins TRBV3-1 to TRBJ2-3; D is perhaps TRBD2 (7 bases). Germline assignment: CDR1 LGHDT and CDR2 YNNKEL (reference sequence). The CDR3 is made up of 15 amino acids. As DNA, the CDR3 is TGTGCCTGCAGCCAACCCGGGGGGCTCGCAGATACGCAGTATTTT. It encodes CACSQPGGLADTQYF.

This clonotype came up a few times. The chain is built from TRBV9 and TRBJ2-3, with TRBD2 matching 10 bases. The CDR3 loop spans 17 amino acids. Germline V gene sequence: CDR1 SGDLS, CDR2 YYNGEE. V lost 5 bases, J lost 4 bases, and 13 bases stayed unmatched. CDR3 sequence reads: CASRTSGRASSPDTQYF. For the CDR3, the DNA is TGTGCCAGCAGGACAAGCGGGAGGGCCTCATCACCAGATACGCAGTATTTT.

The V call is TRBV5-6, the J call TRBJ1-2; D is undetermined. V was trimmed by 4 bases and J by 8 bases, leaving 12 bases between them. CDR3 length equals 12 residues. Germline lookup yields CDR1 SGHDT and CDR2 YYEEEE. In nucleotides, the CDR3 is TGTGCCAGCAGCCAAAGCCCATGGGGCTACACCTTC. Amino acid sequence: CASSQSPWGYTF.

J is TRBJ2-1 and V is TRBV19, with a weak D call TRBD2 (5 bases). The CDR3 contains 14 residues. The V end lost 1 base, the J end lost 5 bases, and 9 bases lay between the germline ends. Germline V CDR1 and CDR2: LNHDA, SQIVND (reference sequence). This chain's CDR3 is CASSIGGYDNEQFF. In DNA form, the CDR3 reads TGTGCCAGTAGTATAGGCGGGTACGACAATGAGCAGTTCTTC.

V usage is TRBV24-1 and J usage is TRBJ2-2, with D uncertain. CDR1 KGHDR and CDR2 SFDVKD come from the germline V gene. The CDR3 consists of 13 residues. The ends were cut back, 7 bases at V and 5 bases at J, with 10 bases in the middle. In DNA form, the CDR3 reads TGTGCCACCAGCCAGACACGGACCGGGGAGCTGTTTTTT. It yields the protein CATSQTRTGELFF.

This clonotype was seen only a few times. The V call is TRBV7-2, the J call TRBJ2-2; no clear D. Germline V gives CDR1 SGHTA, CDR2 FQGNSA. The CDR3 sequence is 12 residues long. With 5 bases removed from V and 7 bases from J, the gap between germline ends came to 8 bases. Written as DNA, the CDR3 is TGTGCCAGCAGCCTACCGGGCGGGGAGCTGTTTTTT. It specifies CASSLPGGELFF.

This chain links TRBV5-1 with TRBJ1-4; perhaps TRBD1 as D (5 bases). The length of the CDR3 is 17 residues. V lost 1 base, J lost 5 bases, and 18 bases lay in between. Germline CDR1 SGHRS, CDR2 YFSETQ. CDR3 DNA: TGCGCCAGCAGCTTGTTGGGCCGGGGCCGGGGCAATGAAAAACTGTTTTTT. This encodes CASSLLGRGRGNEKLFF.

V gene TRBV5-1 combines with J gene TRBJ2-5; the match to TRBD2 covers 12 bases. CDR1 SGHRS and CDR2 YFSETQ come from the germline V gene. The CDR3 totals 17 residues. V trimming: 4 bases; J trimming: 2 bases; junction bases outside the gene matches: 9. CDR3 nucleotide sequence: TGCGCCAGCAGCAGAGGACTAGCGGGGCCCCTACAAGAGACCCAGTACTTC. This gives the protein CASSRGLAGPLQETQYF.

The chain is built from TRBV11-2 and TRBJ1-6; TRBD1 matches at 8 bases. Germline V gene data show CDR1 as SGHAT and CDR2 as FQNNGV. Germline trimming cut 5 bases from V and 1 base from J; bases unmatched to any gene: 7. The CDR3 is 17 amino acids. The CDR3 is CASSITGGRSYNSPLHF. The CDR3 coding sequence is TGTGCCAGCAGCATTACAGGGGGAAGATCCTATAATTCACCCCTCCACTTT. The variable domain in full, completed from reference TRBV11-2 and TRBJ1-6, reads EAGVAQSPRYKIIEKRQSVAFWCNPISGHATLYWYQQILGQGPKLLIQFQNNGVVDDSQLPKDRFSAERLKGVDSTLKIQPAKLEDSAVYLCASSITGGRSYNSPLHFGNGTRLTVT.

The J gene is TRBJ2-3, the V gene TRBV27; 10 nucleotides align to TRBD2. The V gene end was trimmed by 1 base and the J gene end by 2 bases; junction bases not matched to a gene: 9. The CDR3 totals 18 residues. CDR1 is MNHEY, CDR2 SMNVEV, per germline (reference sequence). CDR3 DNA: TGTGCCAGCAGTTTATACAGCCTAGCGGGAGTCATCACAGATACGCAGTATTTT. This encodes CASSLYSLAGVITDTQYF.

This clonotype was observed many times. V and J are TRBV6-1 and TRBJ2-5, with D possibly matching TRBD2 (6 bases). This CDR3 is built from 14 residues. CDR1 MNHNS and CDR2 SASEGT come from the germline V gene. The V end lost 3 bases, the J end lost 1 base, and 9 bases lay between the germline ends. CDR3 DNA: TGTGCCAGCAGTGAGGGACTGAGCCAAGAGACCCAGTACTTC. Translation: CASSEGLSQETQYF.

This clonotype has only a few counts. This chain links TRBV6-2 or TRBV6-3 with TRBJ2-1; 7 bases line up with TRBD1. The V gene's germline CDR1 is MNHEY and CDR2 SVGEGT. J was trimmed by 3 bases and V by 4 bases; bases with no gene match: 9. The CDR3 extends over 16 amino acids. CDR3 DNA: TGTGCCAGCAGTTTCATTCCGGGACAGATCTACAATGAGCAGTTCTTC. It translates to CASSFIPGQIYNEQFF.

This clonotype has only a few counts. V and J are TRBV6-1 and TRBJ1-5; D might be TRBD1 (6 bases). CDR1 is MNHNS, CDR2 SASEGT, per germline. There are 14 residues in the CDR3. Trimming removed 2 bases at V and 4 bases at J, with 9 bases between. CDR3 nucleotide sequence: TGTGCCAGCAGTGAATGGACAGTAAATCAGCCCCAGCATTTT. Translation: CASSEWTVNQPQHF.

This clonotype appeared a few times. The CDR3 region has the DNA TGTGCCAGCAGCTGGACAGGGGCCAGCACAGATACGCAGTATTTT. It codes for CASSWTGASTDTQYF. The chain uses TRBV7-6 and TRBJ2-3; TRBD1 matches 9 bases. Germline values: CDR1 SGHVS, CDR2 FNYEAQ. Losses at the gene ends were 4 bases for V and 0 bases for J; bases not matched to a gene: 2. The CDR3 totals 15 residues.

This clonotype occurred many times. The CDR3 DNA reads as TGCGCCAGCAGCTTGTTACAGAACACCGGGGAGCTGTTTTTT. It yields the protein CASSLLQNTGELFF. The V and J genes are TRBV5-1 and TRBJ2-2; D ambiguous. Trimming removed 1 base at V and 1 base at J, with 5 bases between. The germline V gene encodes CDR1 SGHRS and CDR2 YFSETQ. The CDR3 length is 14 residues.

The V call is TRBV20-1, the J call TRBJ2-1, with 9 bases that match TRBD1. This CDR3 spans 14 amino acids. The germline gives CDR1 DFQATT, CDR2 SNEGSKA (reference sequence). The trim removed 3 bases at V and 8 bases at J, leaving 8 bases unmatched. The CDR3: CSASRDRELDEQFF. The CDR3 DNA is TGCAGTGCTAGCCGGGACAGGGAATTGGATGAGCAGTTCTTC.

There are a few counts of this clonotype. V is TRBV20-1 and J is TRBJ2-5; tentative D call: TRBD2 (5 bases). This CDR3 comprises 12 residues. CDR1 is DFQATT and CDR2 is SNEGSKA in the germline V gene (reference sequence). V was pared by 0 bases and J by 4 bases, with 6 bases between. This CDR3 reads CSAREGGETQYF. CDR3 coding DNA: TGCAGTGCTAGAGAAGGAGGAGAGACCCAGTACTTC.

A few counts support this clonotype. V usage is TRBV3-1 and J usage is TRBJ2-1; no clear D gene. Germline loops: CDR1 LGHDT, CDR2 YNNKEL (reference sequence). The CDR3 is 13 residues long. V was trimmed by 1 base and J by 6 bases, leaving 7 bases between them. CDR3 loop: CASSQVFGNEQFF. CDR3 DNA: TGTGCCAGCAGCCAAGTTTTCGGCAATGAGCAGTTCTTC.

This clonotype has a count of ten or more. The J gene is TRBJ2-7, the V gene TRBV4-2; 10 bases are shared with TRBD2. Germline CDR1 is LGHNA and CDR2 is YNFKEQ. The CDR3 length is 15 residues. Trimming removed 2 bases from V and 5 bases from J; junction bases left unmatched: 6. The CDR3 region is CASSQTSTSGNEQYF. Here the CDR3 DNA reads TGTGCCAGCAGCCAAACGAGCACTAGCGGGAACGAGCAGTACTTC.

CDR3 residues: CASSLQTGTNEKLFF. The CDR3 nucleotides are TGCGCCAGCAGCCTTCAGACAGGGACTAATGAAAAACTGTTTTTT. The rearrangement uses TRBV5-1 and TRBJ1-4; 7 bases map to TRBD1. The CDR3 extends over 15 amino acids. Unmatched junction bases numbered 5, after V lost 4 bases and J lost 2 bases. Germline CDR1 SGHRS, CDR2 YFSETQ.

V and J are TRBV20-1 and TRBJ2-3, with D unclear. The CDR3 has 15 amino acids. Trimming removed 6 bases from V and 0 bases from J, with 16 bases in between. CDR1 and CDR2 (germline): DFQATT, SNEGSKA (reference sequence). For the CDR3, the DNA is TGCAGTGCGGTGGCGGCGGAGCTTAGCACAGATACGCAGTATTTT. As protein: CSAVAAELSTDTQYF.

This clonotype was detected ten times or more. The V call is TRBV11-2, the J call TRBJ1-6; TRBD1 agrees at 7 bases. J was trimmed by 8 bases and V by 0 bases; bases with no gene match: 13. Germline loops: CDR1 SGHAT, CDR2 FQNNGV. The CDR3 has 18 residues. CDR3 bases: TGTGCCAGCAGCTTAGATCAAGGGGGCTGGGGTGGTGATTCACCCCTCCACTTT. Translating gives CASSLDQGGWGGDSPLHF. The variable domain in full, completed from reference TRBV11-2 and TRBJ1-6, reads EAGVAQSPRYKIIEKRQSVAFWCNPISGHATLYWYQQILGQGPKLLIQFQNNGVVDDSQLPKDRFSAERLKGVDSTLKIQPAKLEDSAVYLCASSLDQGGWGGDSPLHFGNGTRLTVT.

This clonotype was seen a few times. The gene calls are TRBV7-2 and TRBJ2-5; maybe TRBD2 (5 bases). Per the germline V gene, CDR1 is SGHTA and CDR2 is FQGNSA. V shed 0 bases and J shed 6 bases, with 14 bases lying between them. The CDR3 has 15 residues. In nucleotides, the CDR3 is TGTGCCAGCAGCTTAGCTCCAGCGGTGAGGAAGACCCAGTACTTC. Translation gives CASSLAPAVRKTQYF.

This clonotype was seen a handful of times. The chain joins TRBV7-2 to TRBJ2-7, with 15 bases aligning to TRBD2. Germline CDR1 reads SGHTA; CDR2 reads FQGNSA. Losses at the gene ends were 5 bases for V and 6 bases for J; bases not matched to a gene: 8. The CDR3 has 16 residues. CDR3 protein: CASSQSRGLAGGEQYF. DNA of the CDR3: TGTGCCAGCAGCCAAAGCCGGGGACTAGCGGGAGGCGAGCAGTACTTC.

In this sample, this clonotype turned up many times. The chain uses TRBV12-3 or TRBV12-4 and TRBJ2-3; TRBD2 matches 13 bases. V lost 5 bases to trimming and J lost 4 bases; unmatched junction nucleotides: 3. The CDR3 runs 15 residues. CDR3 in DNA: TGTGCCAGCAGTCCCACTAGCGGGAGGGCAGATACGCAGTATTTT. Amino acid sequence: CASSPTSGRADTQYF.

This clonotype has more than one count but fewer than ten. The chain links TRBV20-1 to TRBJ1-3; D remains unclear. Germline lookup yields CDR1 DFQATT and CDR2 SNEGSKA (reference sequence). The CDR3 sequence is 13 residues long. The V gene lost 1 base and the J gene lost 10 bases, with 14 bases spanning the gap. CDR3 sequence (DNA): TGCAGTGCTAGAGGGAATATGGGCATAACCATATATTTT. This encodes CSARGNMGITIYF.